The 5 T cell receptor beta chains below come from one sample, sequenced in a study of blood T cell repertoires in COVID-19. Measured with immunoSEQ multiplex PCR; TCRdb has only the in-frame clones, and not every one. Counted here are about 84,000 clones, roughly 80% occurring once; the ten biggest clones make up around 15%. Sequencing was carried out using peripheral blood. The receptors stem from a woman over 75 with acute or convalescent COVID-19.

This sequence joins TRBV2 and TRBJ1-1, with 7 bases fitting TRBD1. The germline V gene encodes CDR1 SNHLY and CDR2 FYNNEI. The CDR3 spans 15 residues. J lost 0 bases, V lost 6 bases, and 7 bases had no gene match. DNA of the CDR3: TGTGCCAGCAGACGGACAGGCTCGATGAACACTGAAGCTTTCTTT. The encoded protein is CASRRTGSMNTEAFF.

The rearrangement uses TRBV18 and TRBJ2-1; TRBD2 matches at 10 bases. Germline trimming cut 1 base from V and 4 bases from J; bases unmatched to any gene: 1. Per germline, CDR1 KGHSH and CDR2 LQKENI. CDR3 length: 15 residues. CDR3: CASSPLAGGYNEQFF. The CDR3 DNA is TGTGCCAGCTCACCACTAGCGGGGGGATACAATGAGCAGTTCTTC.

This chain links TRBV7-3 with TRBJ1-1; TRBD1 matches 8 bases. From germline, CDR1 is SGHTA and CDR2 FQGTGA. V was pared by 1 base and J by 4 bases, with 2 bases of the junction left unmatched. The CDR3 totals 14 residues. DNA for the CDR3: TGTGCCAGCAGCTTAAACAGGGGGGGCACTGAAGCTTTCTTT. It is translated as CASSLNRGGTEAFF.

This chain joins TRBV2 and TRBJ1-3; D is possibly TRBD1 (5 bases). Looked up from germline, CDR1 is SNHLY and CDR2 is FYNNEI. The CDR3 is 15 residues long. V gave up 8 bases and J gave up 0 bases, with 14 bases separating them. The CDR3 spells CASRRRTPSGNTIYF. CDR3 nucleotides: TGTGCCAGCCGTCGAAGGACACCCTCTGGAAACACCATATATTTT.

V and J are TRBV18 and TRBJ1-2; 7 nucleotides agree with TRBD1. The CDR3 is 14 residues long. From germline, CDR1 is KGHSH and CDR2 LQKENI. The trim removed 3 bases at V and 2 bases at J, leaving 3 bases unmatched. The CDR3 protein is CASSPQGENYGYTF. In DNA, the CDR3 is TGTGCCAGCTCACCGCAGGGGGAAAACTATGGCTACACCTTC.